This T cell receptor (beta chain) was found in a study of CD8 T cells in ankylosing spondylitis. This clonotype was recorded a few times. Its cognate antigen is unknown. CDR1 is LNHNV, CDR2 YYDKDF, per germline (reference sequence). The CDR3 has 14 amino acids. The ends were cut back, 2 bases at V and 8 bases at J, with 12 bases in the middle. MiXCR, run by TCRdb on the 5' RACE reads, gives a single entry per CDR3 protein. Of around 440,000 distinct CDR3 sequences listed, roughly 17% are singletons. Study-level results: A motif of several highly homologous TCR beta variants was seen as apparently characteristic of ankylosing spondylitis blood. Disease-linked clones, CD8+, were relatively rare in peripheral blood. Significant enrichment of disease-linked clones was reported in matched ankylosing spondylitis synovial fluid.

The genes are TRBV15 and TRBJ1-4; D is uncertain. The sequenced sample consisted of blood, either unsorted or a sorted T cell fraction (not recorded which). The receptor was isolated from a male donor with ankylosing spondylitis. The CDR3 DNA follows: TGTGCCACCAGCAGACGTACGGGAGGAGAAAAACTGTTTTTT. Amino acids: CATSRRTGGEKLFF.